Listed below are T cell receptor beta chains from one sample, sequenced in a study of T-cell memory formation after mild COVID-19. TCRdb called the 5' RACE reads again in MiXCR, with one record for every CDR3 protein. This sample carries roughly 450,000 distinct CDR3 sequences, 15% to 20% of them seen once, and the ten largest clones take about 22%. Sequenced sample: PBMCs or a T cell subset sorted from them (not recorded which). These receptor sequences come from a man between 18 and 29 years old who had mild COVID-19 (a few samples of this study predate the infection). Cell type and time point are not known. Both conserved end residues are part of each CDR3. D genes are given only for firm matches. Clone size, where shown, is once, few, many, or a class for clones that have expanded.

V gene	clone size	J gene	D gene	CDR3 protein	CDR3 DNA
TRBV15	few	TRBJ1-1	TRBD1	CATGRGDRVNTEAFF	TGTGCCACCGGGCGCGGGGACAGGGTGAACACTGAAGCTTTCTTT
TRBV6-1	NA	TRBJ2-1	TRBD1	CASSDPGGHSYNEQFF	TGTGCCAGCAGTGACCCAGGGGGTCACTCCTACAATGAGCAGTTCTTC
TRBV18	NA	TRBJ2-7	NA	CASSPARVTYEQYF	TGTGCCAGCTCACCCGCCAGGGTGACCTACGAGCAGTACTTC
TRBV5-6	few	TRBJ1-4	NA	CASSAIGQRNEKLFF	TGTGCCAGCAGCGCCATAGGACAGAGGAATGAAAAACTGTTTTTT
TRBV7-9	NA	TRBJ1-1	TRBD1	CASSLWGQGEGRAFF	TGTGCCAGCAGCTTATGGGGACAGGGCGAAGGGAGGGCTTTCTTT
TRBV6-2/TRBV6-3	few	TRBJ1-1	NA	CASSYPPAVNTEAFF	TGTGCCAGCAGTTACCCCCCCGCGGTGAACACTGAAGCTTTCTTT
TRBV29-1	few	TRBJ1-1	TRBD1	CSVVGQVYTEAFF	TGCAGCGTTGTAGGACAGGTTTACACTGAAGCTTTCTTT
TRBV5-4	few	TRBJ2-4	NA	CASSFTGTAKNIQYF	TGTGCCAGCAGCTTCACCGGGACAGCCAAAAACATTCAGTACTTC
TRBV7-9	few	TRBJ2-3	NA	CASSLARVDTQYF	TGTGCCAGCAGCTTAGCGCGGGTGGATACGCAGTATTTT
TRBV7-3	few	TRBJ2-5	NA	CASSYEPRGPLQETQYF	TGTGCCAGCAGCTACGAACCAAGAGGACCGCTCCAAGAGACCCAGTACTTC
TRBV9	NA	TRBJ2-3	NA	CASSAGLGTDTQYF	TGTGCCAGCAGCGCGGGGTTGGGCACAGATACGCAGTATTTT
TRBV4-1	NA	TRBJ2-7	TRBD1	CASSQEGRTGPYEQYF	TGCGCCAGCAGCCAAGAGGGACGGACAGGGCCCTACGAGCAGTACTTC
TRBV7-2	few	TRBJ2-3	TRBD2	CASSPTSGDADTQYF	TGTGCCAGCAGCCCAACTAGCGGGGACGCAGATACGCAGTATTTT
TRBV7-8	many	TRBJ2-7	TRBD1	CASSLGTGPYEQYF	TGTGCCAGCAGCTTAGGGACAGGGCCCTACGAGCAGTACTTC
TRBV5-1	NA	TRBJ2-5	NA	CASSLGGGSPQETQYF	TGCGCCAGCAGCTTGGGTGGGGGTAGCCCCCAAGAGACCCAGTACTTC
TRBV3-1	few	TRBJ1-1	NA	CASTLTQGNTEAFF	TGTGCCAGCACCCTCACCCAGGGGAACACTGAAGCTTTCTTT
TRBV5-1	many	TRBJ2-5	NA	CASSLEVQETQYF	TGCGCCAGCAGCTTGGAGGTCCAAGAGACCCAGTACTTC
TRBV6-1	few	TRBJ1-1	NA	CASRTPGFSNTEAFF	TGTGCCAGCAGAACTCCGGGATTTTCGAACACTGAAGCTTTCTTT
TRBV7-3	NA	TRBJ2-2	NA	CASSPRVGPTGELFF	TGTGCCAGCAGCCCTAGGGTCGGTCCCACCGGGGAGCTGTTTTTT
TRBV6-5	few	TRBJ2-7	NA	CASSSYRAYEQYF	TGTGCCAGCAGTTCCTACAGGGCCTACGAGCAGTACTTC
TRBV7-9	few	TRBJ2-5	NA	CASSPTPQTQYF	TGTGCCAGCAGCCCGACACCCCAGACCCAGTACTTC
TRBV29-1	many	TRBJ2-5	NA	CSVRDVSAETQYF	TGCAGCGTTCGGGACGTCTCTGCGGAGACCCAGTACTTC
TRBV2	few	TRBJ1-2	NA	CASSEANYGYTF	TGTGCCAGCTCTGAAGCTAACTATGGCTACACCTTC
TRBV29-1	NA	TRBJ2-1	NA	CSVGKWGLLNNEQFF	TGCAGCGTTGGAAAGTGGGGGCTGCTGAACAATGAGCAGTTCTTC
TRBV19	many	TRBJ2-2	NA	CATSGTANTGELFF	TGTGCCACCTCGGGGACCGCGAACACCGGGGAGCTGTTTTTT
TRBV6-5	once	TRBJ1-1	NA	CASSTPLAEAFF	TGTGCCAGCAGTACCCCCCTAGCAGAAGCTTTCTTT
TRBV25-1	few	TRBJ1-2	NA	CASRGGGLGYGYTF	TGTGCCAGCAGGGGCGGGGGCTTGGGCTATGGCTACACCTTC
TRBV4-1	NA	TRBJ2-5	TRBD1	CASSPRPRGETQYF	TGCGCCAGCAGCCCCCGGCCCAGGGGGGAGACCCAGTACTTC
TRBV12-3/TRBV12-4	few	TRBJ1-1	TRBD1	CASSRDRAGRMNTEAFF	TGTGCCAGCAGCCGGGACAGGGCAGGGAGGATGAACACTGAAGCTTTCTTT